A single sample is the source of the 24 T cell receptor beta chains below, sequenced in a study of CD4+ T cells in melanoma. Generated by immunoSEQ multiplex PCR, the TCRdb table keeps only in-frame clones and is missing some. The table has about 54,000 clones, roughly three quarters seen once. The source material was tumor tissue. These receptors came from a human donor with melanoma.

Details on this clone: A read error may be the cause here, since a much bigger clone is one base away. This chain connects TRBV5-1 to TRBJ2-7, with a possible D match to TRBD2 (6 bases). Between the trimmed V and J ends, which lost 2 bases and 0 bases, there was a span of 6 bases. The CDR3 consists of 13 residues. Per germline, CDR1 SGHRS and CDR2 YFSETQ. CDR3 residues: CASSFGGSYEQYF. CDR3 nucleotide sequence: TGCGCCAGCAGCTTCGGGGGCTCCTACGAGCAGTACTTC.

The gene calls are TRBV9 and TRBJ2-3, with TRBD2 identical over 12 bases. The germline V gene encodes CDR1 SGDLS and CDR2 YYNGEE. V was clipped by 4 bases and J by 0 bases; unmatched bases: 6. This CDR3 is built from 17 residues. The CDR3 DNA reads as TGTGCCAGCAGCCCCAGACTAGCGGGGGTGAGCACAGATACGCAGTATTTT. As protein: CASSPRLAGVSTDTQYF.

The rearrangement joins TRBV7-6 to TRBJ2-2; TRBD1 aligns across 8 bases. The CDR3 consists of 16 residues. Trimming removed 3 bases from V and 4 bases from J; junction bases left unmatched: 7. CDR1 is SGHVS and CDR2 is FNYEAQ in the germline V gene. CDR3 in DNA: TGTGCCAGCAGCTTGGGGGCAGGGGGCACCACCGGGGAGCTGTTTTTT. This encodes CASSLGAGGTTGELFF.

The gene calls are TRBV29-1 and TRBJ2-1; 8 bases align to TRBD2. The CDR3 loop spans 17 amino acids. Germline V gene lookup returns CDR1 SQVTM and CDR2 ANQGSEA. The junction had 12 bases not matched to a gene; V was cut back by 0 bases and J by 5 bases. Here the CDR3 DNA reads TGCAGCGTTGAAGATCTCGGGGGGGGGCGAGGGAACAATGAGCAGTTCTTC. Protein product: CSVEDLGGGRGNNEQFF.

V is TRBV5-1 and J is TRBJ1-1; D is unresolved. The CDR3 is made up of 15 amino acids. Germline CDR1 and CDR2: SGHRS and YFSETQ. Trimming removed 4 bases from V and 1 base from J, with 14 bases in between. CDR3 sequence (DNA): TGCGCCAGCAGCCCGGCATTGTGGCGGAACACTGAAGCTTTCTTT. Translating gives CASSPALWRNTEAFF.

The chain uses TRBV6-6 and TRBJ2-5; TRBD2 matches at 7 bases. Germline lookup yields CDR1 MNHNY and CDR2 SVGAGI (reference sequence). J lost 3 bases, V lost 3 bases, and 1 base had no gene match. The CDR3 is made up of 13 amino acids. CDR3 sequence reads: CASSYGTKETQYF. The CDR3 coding sequence is TGTGCCAGCAGTTATGGGACTAAAGAGACCCAGTACTTC.

This clone was seen a single time. The chain has TRBV28 and TRBJ2-7; TRBD2 agrees at 7 bases. This CDR3 region has 14 residues. V was pared by 5 bases and J by 4 bases, with 8 bases of the junction left unmatched. CDR1 is MDHEN and CDR2 is SYDVKM in the germline V gene. The CDR3 sequence is CASSPPGGWYEQYF. CDR3 DNA: TGTGCCAGCAGTCCCCCGGGAGGTTGGTACGAGCAGTACTTC.

The rearrangement uses TRBV27 and TRBJ2-2; TRBD1 agrees at 12 bases. J gave up 5 bases and V 4 bases, and 8 bases lay outside the gene matches. Germline V gives CDR1 MNHEY, CDR2 SMNVEV (reference sequence). The length of the CDR3 is 17 residues. In DNA form, the CDR3 reads TGTGCCAGCAGTTCGCGGGACAGGGGGCTTTGGACCGGGGAGCTGTTTTTT. This sequence encodes CASSSRDRGLWTGELFF.

The V call is TRBV27, the J call TRBJ2-7; D tentatively fits TRBD1 or TRBD2 (5 bases each). This CDR3 is 13 amino acids long. Trimming left V 6 bases short and J 3 bases short, with 12 bases between. The V gene's germline CDR1 is MNHEY and CDR2 SMNVEV (reference sequence). CDR3 in DNA: TGTGCCAGCAGCCCCGGGGCCTACTACGAGCAGTACTTC. This gives the protein CASSPGAYYEQYF.

This clone was detected only a few times. The rearrangement uses TRBV5-6 and TRBJ2-6; a weak D match, TRBD1 (6 bases). Trimming took off 9 bases at V and 0 bases at J, with 19 bases between the two ends. CDR3 length: 17 amino acids. The germline V gene has CDR1 SGHDT and CDR2 YYEEEE. CDR3 sequence reads: CATTSAGAVSGANVLTF. CDR3 coding DNA: TGTGCCACCACGTCGGCAGGGGCCGTCTCTGGGGCCAACGTCCTGACTTTC.

The rearrangement links TRBV5-1 to TRBJ2-7, with 8 nucleotides matching TRBD2. The CDR3 is 14 amino acids. Trimming at V came to 4 bases and at J to 4 bases, leaving 7 bases not matched to a gene. Germline-derived CDR1 and CDR2 are SGHRS and YFSETQ. CDR3 nucleotide sequence: TGCGCCAGCAGCCCCTCGGGAGGGAGTTACGAGCAGTACTTC. It specifies CASSPSGGSYEQYF.

This clone was recorded many times. The J gene is TRBJ1-1, the V gene TRBV28; weak D call: TRBD1 (6 bases). Trimming left V 4 bases short and J 7 bases short, with 16 bases between. This CDR3 region has 14 residues. Per the germline V gene, CDR1 is MDHEN and CDR2 is SYDVKM. The CDR3 is CASSSGHSWLEAFF. The CDR3 DNA sequence: TGTGCCAGCAGTTCGGGACATTCATGGCTTGAAGCTTTCTTT.

This chain joins TRBV28 and TRBJ1-1; D ambiguous. Germline V gene sequence: CDR1 MDHEN, CDR2 SYDVKM. This CDR3 spans 16 amino acids. The ends were cut back, 1 base at V and 5 bases at J, with 17 bases in the middle. The CDR3 DNA reads TGTGCCAGCAGTTTATTCCCCCCACCGACGGCTACTGAAGCTTTCTTT. This sequence encodes CASSLFPPPTATEAFF.

The J gene is TRBJ1-5, the V gene TRBV7-9; the match to TRBD1 covers 10 bases. Germline V lookup: CDR1 SEHNR, CDR2 FQNEAQ (reference sequence). The CDR3 consists of 14 residues. V dropped 5 bases and J dropped 4; count of bases not matched to a gene: 2. The CDR3 sequence: CASSRTGGNQPQHF. CDR3 bases: TGTGCCAGCAGCCGGACAGGGGGAAATCAGCCCCAGCATTTT.

The gene calls are TRBV30 and TRBJ1-1; 8 nucleotides agree with TRBD1. V lost 6 bases and J lost 5; bases outside the gene matches: 5. CDR1 and CDR2 (germline): GTSNPN, SVGIG (reference sequence). This CDR3 contains 12 residues. In DNA form, the CDR3 reads TGTGCCTGTCAACAGGGGGGGACTGAAGCTTTCTTT. It codes for CACQQGGTEAFF.

The rearrangement joins TRBV5-1 to TRBJ2-7; no reliable D call. V lost 3 bases and J 2 bases, leaving 15 bases between the germline ends. The CDR3 extends over 15 amino acids. Germline V gene data show CDR1 as SGHRS and CDR2 as YFSETQ. The CDR3 DNA sequence: TGCGCCAGCAGCTCCCCCTCATTGGGAACCTACGAGCAGTACTTC. Translating it yields CASSSPSLGTYEQYF.

The chain employs TRBV5-1 and TRBJ1-1; 9 bases line up with TRBD1. Germline V CDR1 and CDR2: SGHRS, YFSETQ. The length of the CDR3 is 19 residues. V was pared by 4 bases and J by 5 bases, with 21 bases of the junction left unmatched. This CDR3 is CASSHPGPDRGPGRTEAFF. CDR3 bases: TGCGCCAGCAGCCATCCTGGCCCGGACAGGGGCCCCGGGCGGACTGAAGCTTTCTTT.

The chain is built from TRBV2 and TRBJ2-2; D gene unclear. V lost 4 bases and J lost 1, with 7 bases in between. Looked up from germline, CDR1 is SNHLY and CDR2 is FYNNEI. The CDR3 has 14 residues. In DNA, the CDR3 is TGTGCCAGCAGTGTGACTCTGAACACCGGGGAGCTGTTTTTT. As protein: CASSVTLNTGELFF.

This clone was recorded a few times. The J gene is TRBJ2-2, the V gene TRBV29-1; 8 nucleotides line up with TRBD1. CDR3 length equals 13 residues. V lost 5 bases and J lost 4; bases outside the gene matches: 3. Germline V gives CDR1 SQVTM, CDR2 ANQGSEA. CDR3 nucleotide sequence: TGCAGCGTTCGGGGGACAGGCACCGGGGAGCTGTTTTTT. It specifies CSVRGTGTGELFF.

J is TRBJ1-1 and V is TRBV2; no firm D call. Germline V lookup: CDR1 SNHLY, CDR2 FYNNEI. The germline V and J ends were trimmed by 8 bases and 0 bases, with 16 bases remaining between them. This CDR3 spans 15 amino acids. CDR3 sequence (DNA): TGTGCCAGCTCCCCTGAGAGACGGGTGAACACTGAAGCTTTCTTT. Translating gives CASSPERRVNTEAFF. The complete variable domain, with remaining parts taken from reference TRBV2 and TRBJ1-1, reads EPEVTQTPSHQVTQMGQEVILRCVPISNHLYFYWYRQILGQKVEFLVSFYNNEISEKSEIFDDQFSVERPDGSNFTLKIRSTKLEDSAMYFCASSPERRVNTEAFFGQGTRLTVV.

Comment on this clone: At one of its ends the junction is not consistent with the germline gene, which may arise from a read error. This chain joins TRBV7-7 and TRBJ1-3; D ambiguous. CDR1 and CDR2 (germline): SSHAT, FNYEAQ (reference sequence). This CDR3 region has 13 residues. CDR3 sequence reads: CASSSDSGNTIYF. CDR3 nucleotide sequence: TGTGCTAGCAGCTCCGACTCTGGAAACACCATATATTTT. Drawing the rest from reference TRBV7-7 and TRBJ1-3, the complete variable domain is GAGVSQSPRYKVTKRGQDVTLRCDPISSHATLYWYQQALGQGPEFLTYFNYEAQPDKSGLPSDRFSAERPEGSISTLTIQRTEQRDSAMYRCASSSDSGNTIYFGEGSWLTVV.

J is TRBJ1-1 and V is TRBV6-5; 8 nucleotides match TRBD1. Germline V lookup: CDR1 MNHEY, CDR2 SVGAGI. V dropped 2 bases and J dropped 7; count of bases not matched to a gene: 3. The CDR3 totals 13 residues. Here the CDR3 reads CASSYGQGGEAFF. For the CDR3, the DNA is TGTGCCAGCAGTTACGGACAGGGTGGTGAAGCTTTCTTT.

The V call is TRBV11-2, the J call TRBJ1-1, with 7 nucleotides matching TRBD1. CDR1 and CDR2 from the germline V gene are SGHAT and FQNNGV. The CDR3 spans 16 residues. The junction had 20 bases not matched to a gene; V was cut back by 5 bases and J by 11 bases. The CDR3 nucleotides read TGTGCCAGCAGCGTACACGTCAGGGGGGGGTTTTGGCGGGCTTTCTTT. It specifies CASSVHVRGGFWRAFF.

V usage is TRBV9 and J usage is TRBJ1-3; D remains unclear. This CDR3 comprises 15 residues. Germline V gene sequence: CDR1 SGDLS, CDR2 YYNGEE. Trimming took 0 bases from V and 1 from J, leaving 8 bases between them. CDR3 coding DNA: TGTGCCAGCAGCGTAGGGACCGGGTCTGGAAACACCATATATTTT. Protein: CASSVGTGSGNTIYF.